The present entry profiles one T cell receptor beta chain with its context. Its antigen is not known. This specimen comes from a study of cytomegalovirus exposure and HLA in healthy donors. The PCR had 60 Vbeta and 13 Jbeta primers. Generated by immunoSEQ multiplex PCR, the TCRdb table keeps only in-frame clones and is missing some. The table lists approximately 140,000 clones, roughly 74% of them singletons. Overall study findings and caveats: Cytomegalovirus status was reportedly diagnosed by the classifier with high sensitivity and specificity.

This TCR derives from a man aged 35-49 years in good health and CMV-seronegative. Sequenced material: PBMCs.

The CDR3 DNA is TGTGCCAGCAGTTTAGCGTACCAAGAGACCCAGTACTTC. Protein: CASSLAYQETQYF. The V and J genes are TRBV28 and TRBJ2-5, with D hard to call. This CDR3 has 13 amino acids. In germline, CDR1 is MDHEN, CDR2 SYDVKM. Between the trimmed V and J ends, which lost 2 bases and 0 bases, there was a span of 4 bases.